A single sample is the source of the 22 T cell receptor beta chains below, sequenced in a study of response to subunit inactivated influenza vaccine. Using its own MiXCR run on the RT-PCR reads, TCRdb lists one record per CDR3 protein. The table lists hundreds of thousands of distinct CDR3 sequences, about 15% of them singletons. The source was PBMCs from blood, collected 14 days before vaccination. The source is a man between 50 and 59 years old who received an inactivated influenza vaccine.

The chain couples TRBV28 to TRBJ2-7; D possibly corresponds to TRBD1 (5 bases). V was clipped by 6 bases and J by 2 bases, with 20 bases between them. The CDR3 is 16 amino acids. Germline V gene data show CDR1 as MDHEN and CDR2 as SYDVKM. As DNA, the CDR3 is TGTGCCAGCAGACGCAGACCCACAGGAACCCCCTACGAGCAGTACTTC. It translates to CASRRRPTGTPYEQYF.

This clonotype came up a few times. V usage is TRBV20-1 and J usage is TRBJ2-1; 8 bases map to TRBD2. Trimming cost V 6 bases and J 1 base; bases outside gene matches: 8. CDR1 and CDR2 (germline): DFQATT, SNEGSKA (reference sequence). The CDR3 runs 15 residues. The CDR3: CSAPSSGGSYNEQFF. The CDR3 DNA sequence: TGCAGTGCCCCGTCGAGCGGGGGATCCTACAATGAGCAGTTCTTC.

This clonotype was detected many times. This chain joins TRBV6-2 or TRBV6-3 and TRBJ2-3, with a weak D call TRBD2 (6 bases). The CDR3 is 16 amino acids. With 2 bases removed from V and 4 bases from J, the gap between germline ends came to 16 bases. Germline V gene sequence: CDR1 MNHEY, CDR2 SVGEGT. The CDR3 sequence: CASSYGYAGTPDTQYF. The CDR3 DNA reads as TGTGCCAGCAGTTACGGGTATGCGGGAACCCCAGATACGCAGTATTTT.

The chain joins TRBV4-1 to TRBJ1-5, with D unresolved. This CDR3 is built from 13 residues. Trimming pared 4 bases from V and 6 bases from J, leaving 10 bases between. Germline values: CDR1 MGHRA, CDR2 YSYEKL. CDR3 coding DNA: TGCGCCAGCAGCCGAACCAATTTTCAGCCCCAGCATTTT. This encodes CASSRTNFQPQHF.

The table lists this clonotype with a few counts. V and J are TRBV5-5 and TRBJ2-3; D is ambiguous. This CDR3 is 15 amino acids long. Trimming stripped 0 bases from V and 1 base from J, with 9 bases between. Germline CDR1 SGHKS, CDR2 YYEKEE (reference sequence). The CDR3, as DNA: TGTGCCAGCAGCTTGGGACACGGAGGCACAGATACGCAGTATTTT. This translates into CASSLGHGGTDTQYF.

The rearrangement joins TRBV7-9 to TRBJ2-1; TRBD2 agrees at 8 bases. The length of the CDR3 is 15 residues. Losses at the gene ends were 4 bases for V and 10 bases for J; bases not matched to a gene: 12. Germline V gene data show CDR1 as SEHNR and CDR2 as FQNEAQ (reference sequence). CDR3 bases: TGTGCCAGCAGCTCCAGCGCCGCGGGAGGCCGGGAGCAGTTCTTC. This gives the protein CASSSSAAGGREQFF.

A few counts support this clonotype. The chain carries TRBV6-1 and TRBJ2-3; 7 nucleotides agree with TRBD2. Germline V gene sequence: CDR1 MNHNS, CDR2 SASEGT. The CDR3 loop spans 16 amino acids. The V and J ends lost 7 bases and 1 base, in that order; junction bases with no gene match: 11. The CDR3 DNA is TGTGCCAGCATCCTTAGGGGAGGGTTGGGCACAGATACGCAGTATTTT. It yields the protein CASILRGGLGTDTQYF.

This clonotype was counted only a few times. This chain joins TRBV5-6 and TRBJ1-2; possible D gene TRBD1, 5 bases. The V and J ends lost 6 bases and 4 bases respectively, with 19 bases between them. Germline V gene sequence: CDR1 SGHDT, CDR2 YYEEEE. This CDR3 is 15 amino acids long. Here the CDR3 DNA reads TGTGCCAGCACCATTGGGGGGGGTCGCGTCTATGGCTACACCTTC. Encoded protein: CASTIGGGRVYGYTF.

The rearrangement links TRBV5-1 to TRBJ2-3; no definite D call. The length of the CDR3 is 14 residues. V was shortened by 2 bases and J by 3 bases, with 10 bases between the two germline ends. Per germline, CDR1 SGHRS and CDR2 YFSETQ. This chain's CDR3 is CASSLNIYTDTQYF. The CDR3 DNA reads TGCGCCAGCAGCTTAAATATATATACAGATACGCAGTATTTT.

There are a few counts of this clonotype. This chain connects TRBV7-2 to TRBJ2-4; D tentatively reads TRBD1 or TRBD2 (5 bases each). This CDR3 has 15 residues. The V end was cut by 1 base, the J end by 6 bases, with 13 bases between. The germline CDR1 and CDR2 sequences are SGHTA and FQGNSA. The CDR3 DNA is TGTGCCAGCAGCTTAGGTGTAGGGGCGGGAAACATTCAGTACTTC. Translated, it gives CASSLGVGAGNIQYF.

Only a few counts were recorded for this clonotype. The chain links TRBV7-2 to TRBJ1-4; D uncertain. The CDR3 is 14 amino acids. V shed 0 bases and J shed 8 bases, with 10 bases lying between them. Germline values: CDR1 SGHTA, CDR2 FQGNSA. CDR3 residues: CASSLAGYGEKLFF. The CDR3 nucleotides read TGTGCCAGCAGCTTAGCAGGATATGGAGAAAAACTGTTTTTT.

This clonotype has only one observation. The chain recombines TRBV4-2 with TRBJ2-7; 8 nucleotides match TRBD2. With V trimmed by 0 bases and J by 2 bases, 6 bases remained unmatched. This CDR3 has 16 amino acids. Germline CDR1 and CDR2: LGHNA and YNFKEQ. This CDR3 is CASSQETSGRTYEQYF. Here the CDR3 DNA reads TGTGCCAGCAGCCAAGAAACTAGCGGAAGAACCTACGAGCAGTACTTC.

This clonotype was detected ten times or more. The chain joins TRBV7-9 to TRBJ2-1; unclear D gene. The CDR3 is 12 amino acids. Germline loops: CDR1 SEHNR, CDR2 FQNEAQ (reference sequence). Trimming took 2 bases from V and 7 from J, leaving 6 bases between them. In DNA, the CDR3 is TGTGCCAGCAGCTTAAAAGGGAATGAGCAGTTCTTC. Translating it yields CASSLKGNEQFF.

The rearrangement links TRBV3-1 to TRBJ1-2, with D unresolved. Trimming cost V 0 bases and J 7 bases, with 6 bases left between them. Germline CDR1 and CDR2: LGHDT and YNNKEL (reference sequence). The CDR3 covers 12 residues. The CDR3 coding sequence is TGTGCCAGCAGCCAAGATATAGGTGGCTACACCTTC. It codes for CASSQDIGGYTF. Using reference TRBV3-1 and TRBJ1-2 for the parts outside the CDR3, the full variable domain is DTAVSQTPKYLVTQMGNDKSIKCEQNLGHDTMYWYKQDSKKFLKIMFSYNNKELIINETVPNRFSPKSPDKAHLNLHINSLELGDSAVYFCASSQDIGGYTFGSGTRLTVV.

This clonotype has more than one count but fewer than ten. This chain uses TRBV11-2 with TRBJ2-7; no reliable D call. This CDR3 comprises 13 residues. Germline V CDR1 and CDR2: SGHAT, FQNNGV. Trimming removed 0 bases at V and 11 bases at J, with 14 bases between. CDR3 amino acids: CASSLESVSVEYF. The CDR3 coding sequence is TGTGCCAGCAGCTTAGAGAGCGTCAGCGTTGAGTACTTC. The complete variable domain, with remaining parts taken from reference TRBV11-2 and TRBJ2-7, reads EAGVAQSPRYKIIEKRQSVAFWCNPISGHATLYWYQQILGQGPKLLIQFQNNGVVDDSQLPKDRFSAERLKGVDSTLKIQPAKLEDSAVYLCASSLESVSVEYFGPGTRLTVT.

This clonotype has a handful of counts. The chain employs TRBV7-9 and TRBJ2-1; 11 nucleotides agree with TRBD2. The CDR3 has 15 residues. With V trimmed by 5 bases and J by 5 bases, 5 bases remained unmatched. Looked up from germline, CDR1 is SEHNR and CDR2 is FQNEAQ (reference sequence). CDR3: CASSVLAGGHNEQFF. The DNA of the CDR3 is TGTGCCAGCAGCGTGCTAGCGGGAGGACACAATGAGCAGTTCTTC.

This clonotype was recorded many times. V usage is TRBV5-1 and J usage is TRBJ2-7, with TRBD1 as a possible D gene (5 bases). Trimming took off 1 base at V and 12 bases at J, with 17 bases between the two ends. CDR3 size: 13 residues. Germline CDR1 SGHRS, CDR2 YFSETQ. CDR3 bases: TGCGCCAGCAGCTTGCGCGACAGCCCTTTGCGGTACTTC. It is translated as CASSLRDSPLRYF.

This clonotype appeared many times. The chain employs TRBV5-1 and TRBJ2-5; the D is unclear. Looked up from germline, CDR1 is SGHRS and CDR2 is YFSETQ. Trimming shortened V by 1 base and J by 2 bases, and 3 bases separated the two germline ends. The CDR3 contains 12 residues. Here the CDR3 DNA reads TGCGCCAGCAGCTTGACTCAAGAGACCCAGTACTTC. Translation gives CASSLTQETQYF.

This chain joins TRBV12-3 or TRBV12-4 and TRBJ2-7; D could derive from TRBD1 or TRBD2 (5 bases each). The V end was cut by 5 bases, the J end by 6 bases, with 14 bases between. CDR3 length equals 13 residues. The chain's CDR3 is CASSHSGTLEQYF. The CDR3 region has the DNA TGTGCCAGCAGTCATTCCGGGACCCTCGAGCAGTACTTC.

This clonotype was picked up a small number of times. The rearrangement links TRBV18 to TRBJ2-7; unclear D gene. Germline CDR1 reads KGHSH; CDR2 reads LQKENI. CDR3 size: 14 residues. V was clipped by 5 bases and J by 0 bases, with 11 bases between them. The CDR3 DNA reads TGTGCCAGCTCATCAGGCGCCAGCTCCTACGAGCAGTACTTC. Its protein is CASSSGASSYEQYF.

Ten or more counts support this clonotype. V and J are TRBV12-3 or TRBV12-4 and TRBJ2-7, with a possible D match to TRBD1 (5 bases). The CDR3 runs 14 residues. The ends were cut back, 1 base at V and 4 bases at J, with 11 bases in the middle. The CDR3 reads CASSLGRERYEQYF. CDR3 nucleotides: TGTGCCAGCAGTTTAGGCAGGGAACGATACGAGCAGTACTTC.

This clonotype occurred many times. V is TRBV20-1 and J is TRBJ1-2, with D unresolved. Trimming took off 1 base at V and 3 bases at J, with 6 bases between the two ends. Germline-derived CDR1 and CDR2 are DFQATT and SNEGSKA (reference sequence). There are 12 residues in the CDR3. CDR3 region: CSARATDYGYTF. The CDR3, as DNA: TGCAGTGCTAGAGCCACAGACTATGGCTACACCTTC.